These T cell receptor beta chains were read from a single sample in a study of cytomegalovirus exposure and HLA in healthy donors. Generated by immunoSEQ multiplex PCR, the TCRdb table keeps only in-frame clones and is missing some. Of 150,000 or so clones listed, 82% are singletons. The specimen sequenced was PBMCs. Receptors were obtained from a male donor in good health and CMV-seronegative. Both conserved end residues are part of each CDR3. D genes are given only for firm matches. For some rows the clone size is stated as once, few or many, or as a class when expanded; others skip it.

clone size	D gene	V gene	J gene	CDR3 DNA	CDR3 protein
-	-	TRBV30	TRBJ2-7	TGTGCCTGGAAACTGCAACAGGCGGGGGAGCAGTACTTC	CAWKLQQAGEQYF
-	-	TRBV27	TRBJ2-1	TGTGCCAGCAGACCGACAAACGCGCAGGGTGAGCAGTTCTTC	CASRPTNAQGEQFF
-	TRBD2	TRBV6-5	TRBJ2-3	TGTGCCAGCAGCAGGTCCGGGGGGGCGGCAGATACGCAGTATTTT	CASSRSGGAADTQYF
-	TRBD1	TRBV25-1	TRBJ2-1	TGTGCCAGCAGGGAGACAGGGTTCTCCTACAATGAGCAGTTCTTC	CASRETGFSYNEQFF
-	TRBD2	TRBV7-2	TRBJ2-7	TGTGCCAGCAGCCGGGCTAGCGGAGGATACGAGCAGTACTTC	CASSRASGGYEQYF
-	TRBD1	TRBV28	TRBJ1-2	TGTGCCAGCAGTACCCGACAGGGGGGGTGTGGCTACACCTTC	CASSTRQGGCGYTF
-	-	TRBV7-2	TRBJ2-1	TGTGCCAGCAGCTATGTCCCCTTTCGAGGGCAGTTCTTC	CASSYVPFRGQFF
-	-	TRBV11-2	TRBJ2-7	TGTGCCAGCAGCTTAGATTGGCAGCGCACGACGTTTTCCCTTACCTACGAGCAGTACTTC	CASSLDWQRTTFSLTYEQYF
-	-	TRBV6-6	TRBJ2-7	TGTGCCAGCAGCTGGACAGGCCGGGGGGAGCAGTACTTC	CASSWTGRGEQYF
-	TRBD1	TRBV5-1	TRBJ2-2	TGCGCCAGCAGCTCGGGACAGGGGAGCTTCTTCGACACCGGGGAGCTGTTTTTT	CASSSGQGSFFDTGELFF
-	TRBD2	TRBV27	TRBJ2-7	TGTGCCAGCAGCCCGTCGGGGGGGATCTCCTACGAGCAGTACTTC	CASSPSGGISYEQYF
-	-	TRBV18	TRBJ1-2	TGTGCCAGCTCACCACCGGATTTCGACATTCTCTATGGCTACACCTTC	CASSPPDFDILYGYTF
-	TRBD1	TRBV5-1	TRBJ2-2	TGCGCCAGCAGCCCAGGACAGGGTGACTTCGGGGAGCTGTTTTTT	CASSPGQGDFGELFF
-	TRBD1	TRBV25-1	TRBJ1-5	TGTGCCAGCAGTGACGGACAGGGTTTCGGTCAGCCCCAGCATTTT	CASSDGQGFGQPQHF
-	TRBD2	TRBV5-1	TRBJ2-1	TGCGCCAGCAGCGCTAGCGGGAGCTCCTACAATGAGCAGTTCTTC	CASSASGSSYNEQFF
-	-	TRBV4-2	TRBJ1-4	TGTGCCAGCAGCCAAGTGCCCCGAGGGGCGGGAGGAACTAATGAAAAACTGTTTTTT	CASSQVPRGAGGTNEKLFF
-	-	TRBV25-1	TRBJ2-7	TGTGCCAGCAGTGACCCATCATTGACAGGCACCTACGAGCAGTACTTC	CASSDPSLTGTYEQYF
-	-	TRBV25-1	TRBJ2-1	TGTGCCAGCCGGGGCTACAATGAGCAGTTCTTC	CASRGYNEQFF
-	TRBD2	TRBV9	TRBJ2-5	TGTGCCAGCAGCGCGGGGACTAGCGGGCCCGAGACCCAGTACTTC	CASSAGTSGPETQYF
-	TRBD1	TRBV5-4	TRBJ2-7	TGTGCCAGCAGCCGGGACAGGGGCTACGAGCAGTACTTC	CASSRDRGYEQYF
once	TRBD2	TRBV5-1	TRBJ2-3	TGCGCCAGCAGCTTGGAGGGACTAGCGGGGGACACAGATACGCAGTATTTT	CASSLEGLAGDTDTQYF
-	-	TRBV21-1	TRBJ1-6	TGTGCCAGCGGACACCCGGCACAGCAGGGCCACCGCTATAATTCACCCCTCCACTTT	CASGHPAQQGHRYNSPLHF
-	-	TRBV5-6	TRBJ1-1	TGTGCCAGCAGCGTGCGTGCCGGCAATTGGGCCACTGAAGCTTTCTTT	CASSVRAGNWATEAFF
-	TRBD1	TRBV6-5	TRBJ1-1	TGTGCCAGCAAGACAGGGGGCGGTGGGAACACTGAAGCTTTCTTT	CASKTGGGGNTEAFF
-	TRBD2	TRBV27	TRBJ2-7	TGTGCCAGCATCGGGAGCGGGGGAACCTACGAGCAGTACTTC	CASIGSGGTYEQYF
-	-	TRBV2	TRBJ1-5	TGTGCCAGCAGAAGCGATACGGGGGGCAATCAGCCCCAGCATTTT	CASRSDTGGNQPQHF
-	-	TRBV6-5	TRBJ2-3	TGTGCCAGCCGGTCGACTAGTGCGGATACGCAGTATTTT	CASRSTSADTQYF
-	TRBD1	TRBV6-6	TRBJ2-1	TGTGCCAGCAGTCACCGGGACAGGGGTCGGGGTGAGCAGTTCTTC	CASSHRDRGRGEQFF
once	-	TRBV6-1	TRBJ1-2	TGTGCCAGCAACCTATCCAGGGTCTATGGCTACACCTTC	CASNLSRVYGYTF
-	TRBD2	TRBV7-2	TRBJ2-3	TGTGCCAGCAGCGAACTAGGGGGCCTAGCGGGAGGTGATACGCAGTATTTT	CASSELGGLAGGDTQYF
-	TRBD1	TRBV7-7	TRBJ2-3	TGTGCCAGCAGCTTAGGGACAGGATACACAGATACGCAGTATTTT	CASSLGTGYTDTQYF
-	TRBD2	TRBV11-2	TRBJ2-1	TGTGCCAGCAGCTTCAAACATCGACTAGCTGCCTACAATGAGCAGTTCTTC	CASSFKHRLAAYNEQFF
-	-	TRBV27	TRBJ2-7	TGTGCCAGCAGAGGGGCATTCAACAGGTTGCAGAAAACCTACGAGCAGTACTTC	CASRGAFNRLQKTYEQYF
-	-	TRBV10-3	TRBJ2-5	TGTGCCATCAGTGAAAGAACGGGTGGAGAGACCCAGTACTTC	CAISERTGGETQYF
few	TRBD1	TRBV9	TRBJ1-1	TGTGCCAGCAGCGTAAACAGGGGGGGGACTGAAGCTTTCTTT	CASSVNRGGTEAFF
-	-	TRBV7-9	TRBJ1-6	TGTGCCAGCAGCTTAACAGAGCCACCCCTCCACTTT	CASSLTEPPLHF
-	TRBD1	TRBV4-1	TRBJ2-4	TGCGCCAGCAGCCAGACAGGGTTGCCCAAAAACATTCAGTACTTC	CASSQTGLPKNIQYF
-	TRBD2	TRBV11-3	TRBJ2-1	TGTGCCAGCAGCGCAAAGCGGGAGGGCTACAATGAGCAGTTCTTC	CASSAKREGYNEQFF
-	-	TRBV4-1	TRBJ1-6	TGCGCCAGCAGCCATGACAGTTTCTGGACAGAGAATTCACCCCTCCACTTT	CASSHDSFWTENSPLHF
once	TRBD1	TRBV9	TRBJ1-2	TGTGCCAGCAGCGTAGGACAGGGCCGTGGCTACACCTTC	CASSVGQGRGYTF
-	-	TRBV18	TRBJ1-6	TGTGCCAGCTCAGCCGGGGGTAATTACGGTTCACCCCTCCACTTT	CASSAGGNYGSPLHF
-	TRBD1	TRBV9	TRBJ2-3	TGTGCCAGCAGCGTAGCTACGTTGGGTCAGGGGGCGCAAGATACGCAGTATTTT	CASSVATLGQGAQDTQYF
-	TRBD2	TRBV7-7	TRBJ2-1	TGTGCCAGCAGCCCTTACATGGGGGGGAAAACCTACAATGAGCAGTTCTTC	CASSPYMGGKTYNEQFF
-	TRBD1	TRBV7-3	TRBJ2-2	TGTGCCAGCAGCTTAACTTCGACAGGGGCAGGAGGGGAGCTGTTTTTT	CASSLTSTGAGGELFF
-	TRBD2	TRBV28	TRBJ2-5	TGTGCCAGCAGTTTATCGACTAGCGGGAGTATAAGGACCCAGTACTTC	CASSLSTSGSIRTQYF
-	TRBD1	TRBV6-1	TRBJ2-1	TGTGCCAGCAGTCCCCGACAGGGGGCGGGGAATGAGCAGTTCTTC	CASSPRQGAGNEQFF
-	-	TRBV7-2	TRBJ1-5	TGTGCCAGCAGCTTAGACAGGTCGCCCCAGCATTTT	CASSLDRSPQHF
once	-	TRBV6-5	TRBJ2-2	TGTGCCTCCTGGGCTAGCGCAAACACCGGGGAGCTGTTTTTT	CASWASANTGELFF
-	-	TRBV4-3	TRBJ2-5	TGCGCCAGCAGCCAAGAAGCCCATGCACTACAAGAGACCCAGTACTTC	CASSQEAHALQETQYF
-	-	TRBV28	TRBJ2-1	TGTGCCAGCAGTTTTGGTTCGGAGGTAGTAGAGCAGTTCTTC	CASSFGSEVVEQFF
-	-	TRBV4-1	TRBJ1-5	TGCGCCAGCAGCCAAGAGTCGGGCAATCAGCCCCAGCATTTT	CASSQESGNQPQHF
-	TRBD2	TRBV12-5	TRBJ2-3	TGTGCTAGTGGTTTGATGACTAGCGGGACAGATACGCAGTATTTT	CASGLMTSGTDTQYF
once	TRBD1	TRBV7-2	TRBJ2-7	TGTGCCAGCAGCCGCCGGCAGGGGGACGAGCAGTACTTC	CASSRRQGDEQYF
few	TRBD2	TRBV27	TRBJ2-7	TGTGCCAGCAGTTTATCGGCGGGGGAAAGCTCCTACGAGCAGTACTTC	CASSLSAGESSYEQYF
-	-	TRBV10-1	TRBJ2-1	TGCGCCAGCAGTAGGGACTTGGCCTCCTACAATGAGCAGTTCTTC	CASSRDLASYNEQFF
-	-	TRBV6-5	TRBJ1-1	TGTGCCAGCGTCTCAGGGATGGCTTTCTTT	CASVSGMAFF
-	-	TRBV2	TRBJ2-7	TGTGCCAGCAGTGAAGCGCGACTAGGCTACGAGCAGTACTTC	CASSEARLGYEQYF